The following is a TCR beta chain sequence with its context. The sample originates from a study of shared clonotypes between healthy human individuals. From germline, CDR1 is SGHTA and CDR2 FQGTGA. CDR3 length equals 14 residues. The V gene lost 4 bases and the J gene lost 8 bases, with 14 bases spanning the gap. TCRdb keeps only in-frame clones here, not all; method: immunoSEQ multiplex PCR. The repertoire holds 2.3 million or so clones, with approximately 95% as singletons. Adult donors, all healthy and HIV-negative, had no recent acute infections or vaccinations. Division of CD4+ cells produced a CD45RA+ naive subset and a CD45RA-negative memory subset.

What was sequenced was naive CD4+ T cells from PBMCs. Described subset: CD45RA+ positively selected. The chain uses TRBV7-3 and TRBJ2-2; D may be TRBD1 or TRBD2 (5 bases each). The sequence was collected from a young man in good health. Some clones in this sample may be carry-over from other donors' samples. DNA for the CDR3: TGTGCCAGCAGCTGGGGACCATCTGTAGGGGAGCTGTTTTTT. It translates to CASSWGPSVGELFF.